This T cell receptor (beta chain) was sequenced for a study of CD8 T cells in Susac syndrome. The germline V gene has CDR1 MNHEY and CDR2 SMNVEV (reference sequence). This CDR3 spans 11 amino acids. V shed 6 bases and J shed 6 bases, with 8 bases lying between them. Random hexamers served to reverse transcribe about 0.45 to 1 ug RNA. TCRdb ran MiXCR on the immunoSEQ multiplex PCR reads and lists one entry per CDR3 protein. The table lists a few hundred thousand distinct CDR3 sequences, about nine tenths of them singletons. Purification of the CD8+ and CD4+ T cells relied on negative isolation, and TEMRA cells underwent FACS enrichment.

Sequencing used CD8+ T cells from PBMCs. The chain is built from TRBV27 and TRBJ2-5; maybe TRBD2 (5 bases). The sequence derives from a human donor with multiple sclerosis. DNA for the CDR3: TGTGCCAGCAGCCGAGGGCAGACCCAGTACTTC. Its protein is CASSRGQTQYF.